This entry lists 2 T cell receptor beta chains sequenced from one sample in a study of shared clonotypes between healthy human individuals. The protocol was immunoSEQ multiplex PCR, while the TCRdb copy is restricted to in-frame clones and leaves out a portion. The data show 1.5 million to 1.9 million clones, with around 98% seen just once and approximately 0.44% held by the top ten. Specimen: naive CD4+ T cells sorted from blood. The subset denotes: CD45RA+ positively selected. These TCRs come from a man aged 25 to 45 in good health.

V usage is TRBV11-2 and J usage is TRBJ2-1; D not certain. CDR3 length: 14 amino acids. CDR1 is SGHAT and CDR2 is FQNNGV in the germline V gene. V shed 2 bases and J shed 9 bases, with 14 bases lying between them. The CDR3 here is CASSLLQRNSEQFF. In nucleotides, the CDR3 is TGTGCCAGCAGCTTACTCCAGAGGAATTCTGAGCAGTTCTTC.

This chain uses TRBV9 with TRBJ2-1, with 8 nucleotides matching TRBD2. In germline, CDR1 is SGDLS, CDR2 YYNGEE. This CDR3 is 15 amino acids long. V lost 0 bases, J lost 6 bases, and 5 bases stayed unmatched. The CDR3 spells CASSVELAVSNEQFF. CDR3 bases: TGTGCCAGCAGCGTAGAACTAGCGGTGAGCAATGAGCAGTTCTTC.